Listed here are 14 T cell receptor beta chains from one sample, sequenced in a study of long-term antiretroviral therapy in people with HIV. The immunoSEQ assay was v3.0, run at survey level. TCRdb keeps only in-frame clones here, not all; method: immunoSEQ multiplex PCR. The data hold about 28,000 clones, with around 95% observed a single time. Sample: unsorted PBMCs, taken 5.3 years after starting antiretroviral therapy. Receptor source: a man aged 45 to 65 with HIV.

V gene TRBV27 combines with J gene TRBJ1-2; possibly TRBD1 for D (6 bases). V lost 3 bases and J 2 bases, leaving 7 bases between the germline ends. CDR3 length equals 13 residues. CDR1 and CDR2 from the germline V gene are MNHEY and SMNVEV (reference sequence). In DNA form, the CDR3 reads TGTGCCAGCAGTTTCGGGGGCAACTATGGCTACACCTTC. Translating gives CASSFGGNYGYTF.

CDR3 loop: CASSFWGWDTEAFF. CDR3 coding DNA: TGTGCCAGCAGCTTTTGGGGTTGGGACACTGAAGCTTTCTTT. This chain joins TRBV5-8 and TRBJ1-1, with no clear D. The CDR3 runs to 14 residues. The germline V gene has CDR1 SGHTS and CDR2 YDEGEE. Trimming cost V 2 bases and J 3 bases, with 11 bases left between them.

The chain uses TRBV5-1 and TRBJ2-7; D unclear. There are 13 residues in the CDR3. Germline CDR1 reads SGHRS; CDR2 reads YFSETQ. The germline V and J ends were trimmed by 3 bases and 0 bases, with 7 bases remaining between them. In nucleotides, the CDR3 is TGCGCCAGCAGCTCTGCAGGCTCCTACGAGCAGTACTTC. This gives the protein CASSSAGSYEQYF. Combining the CDR3 with reference TRBV5-1 and TRBJ2-7 gives the whole variable domain KAGVTQTPRYLIKTRGQQVTLSCSPISGHRSVSWYQQTPGQGLQFLFEYFSETQRNKGNFPGRFSGRQFSNSRSEMNVSTLELGDSALYLCASSSAGSYEQYFGPGTRLTVT.

The chain uses TRBV9 and TRBJ2-2; 10 bases map to TRBD1. Germline values: CDR1 SGDLS, CDR2 YYNGEE. V lost 4 bases to trimming and J lost 0 bases; unmatched junction nucleotides: 6. The CDR3 extends over 17 amino acids. The CDR3 region is CASSSRTGGPNTGELFF. Here the CDR3 DNA reads TGTGCCAGCAGCTCTCGGACAGGGGGGCCGAACACCGGGGAGCTGTTTTTT.

In DNA form, the CDR3 reads TGTGCCAGCAGCGTAGGGCAGCTGACTAATGAAAAACTGTTTTTT. Its protein is CASSVGQLTNEKLFF. The rearrangement joins TRBV9 to TRBJ1-4; D ambiguous. Germline CDR1 SGDLS, CDR2 YYNGEE. The CDR3 contains 15 residues. V was pared by 0 bases and J by 2 bases, with 8 bases between. The entire variable domain, with the rest obtained from reference TRBV9 and TRBJ1-4, is as follows: DSGVTQTPKHLITATGQRVTLRCSPRSGDLSVYWYQQSLDQGLQFLIQYYNGEERAKGNILERFSAQQFPDLHSELNLSSLELGDSALYFCASSVGQLTNEKLFFGSGTQLSVL.

The rearrangement joins TRBV4-1 to TRBJ2-7; TRBD1 aligns across 8 bases. Germline loops: CDR1 MGHRA, CDR2 YSYEKL. V was pared by 2 bases and J by 3 bases, with 15 bases of the junction left unmatched. The CDR3 extends over 18 amino acids. In DNA form, the CDR3 reads TGCGCCAGCAGCCAATCTGCGCGACAGGGGTCAAGCTTCTACGAGCAGTACTTC. Its protein is CASSQSARQGSSFYEQYF.

The chain combines TRBV7-9 with TRBJ2-3; D gene uncertain. The CDR3 consists of 15 residues. V lost 5 bases and J 0 bases, leaving 12 bases between the germline ends. Germline V lookup: CDR1 SEHNR, CDR2 FQNEAQ (reference sequence). The CDR3 here is CASSPRPPSTDTQYF. The CDR3 DNA follows: TGTGCCAGCAGCCCCCGCCCACCTAGCACAGATACGCAGTATTTT.

The rearrangement links TRBV18 to TRBJ1-1; the D gene is possibly TRBD1 (5 bases). Germline loops: CDR1 KGHSH, CDR2 LQKENI. The CDR3 has 16 residues. V lost 0 bases and J 5 bases, leaving 16 bases between the germline ends. In DNA, the CDR3 is TGTGCCAGCTCACCACCCGGCAGGACAAAAGGAACTGAAGCTTTCTTT. Translating it yields CASSPPGRTKGTEAFF.

The chain couples TRBV2 to TRBJ2-3; D gene uncertain. This CDR3 region has 13 residues. Germline CDR1 reads SNHLY; CDR2 reads FYNNEI. Trimming left V 3 bases short and J 4 bases short, with 8 bases between. The CDR3 DNA is TGTGCCAGCAGTGATGTAGCTGCAGATACGCAGTATTTT. Protein: CASSDVAADTQYF.

This chain connects TRBV6-1 to TRBJ2-2, with 11 bases matching TRBD1. J was trimmed by 6 bases and V by 6 bases; bases with no gene match: 3. Germline V gene sequence: CDR1 MNHNS, CDR2 SASEGT. The CDR3 is 14 residues long. The CDR3 DNA reads TGTGCCAGCAGCGGGGACAGGGGGGCCGGGGAGCTGTTTTTT. Translation gives CASSGDRGAGELFF.

The CDR3 bases are TGTGCCAGCAGCTTGGGGACTTTTTCAGAGACCCAGTACTTC. Translated: CASSLGTFSETQYF. The V call is TRBV5-5, the J call TRBJ2-5; a possible D gene is TRBD2 (5 bases). Germline V gene lookup returns CDR1 SGHKS and CDR2 YYEKEE (reference sequence). The CDR3 sequence is 14 residues long. Trimming removed 0 bases from V and 4 bases from J, with 10 bases in between.

The gene calls are TRBV27 and TRBJ1-2; D unresolved. CDR3 length: 14 residues. Between the trimmed V and J ends, which lost 4 bases and 0 bases, there was a span of 9 bases. The V gene's germline CDR1 is MNHEY and CDR2 SMNVEV (reference sequence). DNA of the CDR3: TGTGCCAGCAGTTCTTTCGGACCTAACTATGGCTACACCTTC. As protein: CASSSFGPNYGYTF.

CDR3 sequence reads: CASSLAETTYGYTF. The CDR3 DNA follows: TGTGCCAGCAGCTTAGCCGAGACAACCTATGGCTACACCTTC. The chain employs TRBV11-2 and TRBJ1-2; D gene ambiguous. Germline CDR1 SGHAT, CDR2 FQNNGV. The CDR3 length is 14 residues. Trimming took 1 base from V and 4 from J, leaving 10 bases between them.

The V gene is TRBV6-1, the J gene TRBJ1-1; a weak D match, TRBD1 (5 bases). Trimming left V 3 bases short and J 3 bases short, with 14 bases between. Germline CDR1 MNHNS, CDR2 SASEGT. The CDR3 contains 15 residues. This chain's CDR3 is CASSEEGQADTEAFF. CDR3 coding DNA: TGTGCCAGCAGTGAGGAGGGGCAGGCGGACACTGAAGCTTTCTTT.